This TCR beta chain stems from a study of cytomegalovirus exposure and HLA in healthy donors. Though nominally healthy at sampling, donors likely had unrecorded immune exposures. PCR primers comprised 60 Vbeta and 13 Jbeta primers. Sequenced by immunoSEQ multiplex PCR; TCRdb stores in-frame clones only, minus some. The repertoire holds about 130,000 clones, with roughly four fifths as singletons. V gave up 5 bases and J gave up 4 bases; unmatched junction bases: 8. This CDR3 has 14 amino acids. Germline values: CDR1 SGHDT, CDR2 YYEEEE. The sequencing sample was made of PBMCs. The clonotype originates from a boy aged 2-15 years in good health and CMV-seronegative. The chain joins TRBV5-6 to TRBJ1-2; 7 nucleotides line up with TRBD1. DNA of the CDR3: TGTGCCAGCAGTCCACTCGGGACAGTCTATGGCTACACCTTC. Its translation: CASSPLGTVYGYTF.